The entry that follows covers one TCR beta chain sequence. This sample was taken from a study of blood T cell repertoires in COVID-19. Study summary: The United States, Italy and Spain provided the acute and convalescent COVID-19 samples.

Here immunoSEQ multiplex PCR was the method, and the copy in TCRdb shows in-frame clones only, minus some. The sample has 150,000 to 200,000 clones, around 90% seen once; the top ten hold under 5%. V lost 0 bases, J lost 2 bases, and 13 bases lay in between. The CDR3 is made up of 16 amino acids. Germline-derived CDR1 and CDR2 are MNHEY and SVGAGI. The chain combines TRBV6-5 with TRBJ1-2, with a weak D call TRBD1 (5 bases). The sample was peripheral blood. This receptor was taken from a human donor in a cohort sampled during active COVID-19. CDR3 nucleotides: TGTGCCAGCAGTTACTCCGCGGGGGGGTCAAACTATGGCTACACCTTC. Protein: CASSYSAGGSNYGYTF.